A single sample gave rise to the 18 T cell receptor beta chains below, sequenced in a study of T cells in Graves' hyperthyroidism and ophthalmopathy. There were TCR beta CDR3 regions amplified from RNA transcripts. During a first-round RT-PCR of the TCR CDR3, the HTBI primer set was used. One entry per CDR3 protein, called by TCRdb with MiXCR from the multiplex PCR reads. The sample holds 750,000 to 900,000 distinct CDR3 sequences, roughly 37% seen once. Sequencing was performed on blood. These receptors came from a man between 18 and 29 years old with Graves' hyperthyroidism.

The chain joins TRBV7-2 to TRBJ1-2; possibly TRBD1 for D (5 bases). The CDR3 length is 14 residues. The V gene's germline CDR1 is SGHTA and CDR2 FQGNSA. V lost 4 bases and J 3 bases, leaving 12 bases between the germline ends. The CDR3 protein is CASSSGVFYYGYTF. Here the CDR3 DNA reads TGTGCCAGCAGCTCGGGGGTCTTCTACTATGGCTACACCTTC.

The gene calls are TRBV2 and TRBJ2-5, with D perhaps assigned TRBD1 or TRBD2 (5 bases each). V shed 4 bases and J shed 0 bases, with 12 bases lying between them. Per germline, CDR1 SNHLY and CDR2 FYNNEI. The CDR3 length is 15 residues. CDR3 DNA sequence: TGTGCCAGCAGTGCCGGGACCCCTTACCAAGAGACCCAGTACTTC. Its translation is CASSAGTPYQETQYF.

Note on this clonotype: Just one base apart from a much larger clone, this may be a read error. J is TRBJ2-5 and V is TRBV20-1; D is perhaps TRBD1 (6 bases). Trimming cost V 6 bases and J 0 bases, with 11 bases left between them. This CDR3 contains 13 residues. From germline, CDR1 is DFQATT and CDR2 SNEGSKA (reference sequence). The chain's CDR3 is CSACTGYQETQYF. As DNA, the CDR3 is TGCAGTGCCTGTACAGGGTACCAAGAGACCCAGTACTTC.

The sample holds many counts of this clonotype. This rearrangement joins TRBV29-1 to TRBJ2-7, with TRBD1 matching over 8 bases. The CDR3 runs to 12 residues. From germline, CDR1 is SQVTM and CDR2 ANQGSEA. The junction had 7 bases not matched to a gene; V was cut back by 6 bases and J by 6 bases. In nucleotides, the CDR3 is TGCAGCGTCATCCAGGGGGCTCTCGAGCAGTACTTC. Translation gives CSVIQGALEQYF.

The table lists this clonotype with many counts. The chain uses TRBV29-1 and TRBJ2-7; D not resolved. Between the trimmed V and J ends, which lost 3 bases and 2 bases, there was a span of 8 bases. The CDR3 length is 12 residues. Germline V gene lookup returns CDR1 SQVTM and CDR2 ANQGSEA. CDR3 nucleotides: TGCAGCGTTGAGGACCTCCCCTACGAGCAGTACTTC. Amino acid sequence: CSVEDLPYEQYF.

Note on this clonotype: An end of the junction does not agree with germline; a read error may underlie this. V and J are TRBV12-3 or TRBV12-4 and TRBJ1-1; unclear D gene. The CDR3 has 14 residues. The CDR3 region is CASSFERMNTEAFF. In DNA form, the CDR3 reads TGTGCCAGCAGTTTCGAGAGGATGAATACTGAAGCTTTCTTT.

This clonotype was observed at least ten times. The rearrangement uses TRBV20-1 and TRBJ1-1, with 10 bases that match TRBD1. The CDR3 covers 14 residues. Germline assignment: CDR1 DFQATT and CDR2 SNEGSKA (reference sequence). The junction had 8 bases not matched to a gene; V was cut back by 3 bases and J by 7 bases. CDR3 loop: CSASSDRGKDEAFF. CDR3 bases: TGCAGTGCTAGTTCGGACAGGGGGAAGGATGAAGCTTTCTTT.

This clonotype has just a few counts. This chain connects TRBV12-3 or TRBV12-4 to TRBJ1-3; 9 bases line up with TRBD1. With 10 bases clipped from V and 2 bases from J, the junction kept 3 bases outside the gene matches. The CDR3 totals 13 residues. The CDR3 loop reads CATRDRAGNTIYF. The CDR3 DNA sequence: TGTGCCACCCGGGACAGGGCTGGAAACACCATATATTTT.

This clonotype was observed a handful of times. The chain recombines TRBV6-5 with TRBJ2-2, with D maybe TRBD1 (6 bases). Germline V lookup: CDR1 MNHEY, CDR2 SVGAGI. This CDR3 region has 14 residues. With 2 bases removed from V and 4 bases from J, the gap between germline ends came to 8 bases. CDR3 in amino acids: CASSYQGSTGELFF. CDR3 bases: TGTGCCAGCAGTTACCAGGGGTCCACCGGGGAGCTGTTTTTT.

This rearrangement joins TRBV9 to TRBJ2-3, with a weak D call TRBD1 (5 bases). The CDR3 sequence is 16 residues long. V was cut by 0 bases and J by 2 bases, with 13 bases left in between. The germline V gene encodes CDR1 SGDLS and CDR2 YYNGEE. The CDR3 is CASSVGVDGHTDTQYF. CDR3 coding DNA: TGTGCCAGCAGCGTAGGGGTGGACGGACACACAGATACGCAGTATTTT.

The sample holds one count of this clonotype. The V call is TRBV20-1, the J call TRBJ2-3; 10 bases are shared with TRBD2. After removal of 7 bases from V and 2 bases from J, the junction contained 3 bases not matched to a gene. The CDR3 has 13 amino acids. Per germline, CDR1 DFQATT and CDR2 SNEGSKA (reference sequence). CDR3 residues: CSVSGRITDTQYF. The CDR3 region has the DNA TGCAGTGTTAGCGGGAGGATCACAGATACGCAGTATTTT.

This clonotype was counted at least ten times. This chain links TRBV20-1 with TRBJ1-2; D may be TRBD1 (6 bases). With 6 bases removed from V and 8 bases from J, the gap between germline ends came to 13 bases. Per germline, CDR1 DFQATT and CDR2 SNEGSKA (reference sequence). The CDR3 is 11 residues long. CDR3 coding DNA: TGCAGTGCACCTCTACAGGGAGGCTACACCTTC. Its translation: CSAPLQGGYTF.

To note about this clonotype: Compared with germline, one end of the junction differs, possibly owing to a read error. This chain links TRBV7-3 with TRBJ2-2; no clear D gene. CDR1 and CDR2 from the germline V gene are SGHTA and FQGTGA. The CDR3 has 14 residues. As DNA, the CDR3 is TGTGCCAGCAGCTTAAATGGGCTACCCGGCGAGCTGTTTTTT. Protein product: CASSLNGLPGELFF.

This clonotype showed up many times. The J gene is TRBJ2-2, the V gene TRBV29-1, with D hard to call. This CDR3 spans 11 amino acids. Deletions cut 1 base from V and 6 bases from J, with 3 bases between. Germline V gene sequence: CDR1 SQVTM, CDR2 ANQGSEA. CDR3 nucleotides: TGCAGCGTTGAAGCCGCCGGGGAGCTGTTTTTT. Translation gives CSVEAAGELFF.

The chain employs TRBV7-9 and TRBJ1-1; perhaps TRBD1 as D (5 bases). This CDR3 comprises 13 residues. V lost 7 bases and J 3 bases, leaving 12 bases between the germline ends. The germline V gene encodes CDR1 SEHNR and CDR2 FQNEAQ (reference sequence). The CDR3 nucleotides are TGTGCCAGCACTAACCAGGGTTACACTGAAGCTTTCTTT. As protein: CASTNQGYTEAFF.

A remark on this clonotype: A read error is likely, as this CDR3 ends without the conserved phenylalanine or tryptophan. The rearrangement uses TRBV5-6 and TRBJ1-1; no reliable D call. Germline CDR1 is SGHDT and CDR2 is YYEEEE. The CDR3 spans 15 residues. Trimming left V 4 bases short and J 1 base short, with 14 bases between. For the CDR3, the DNA is TGTGCCAGCAGCCCACCCTTGTCAGGGAACACTGAAGCTTTCCTT. It encodes CASSPPLSGNTEAFL.

In this sample, this clonotype turned up many times. The CDR3 spells CSVSTDRTQYF. The CDR3 bases are TGCAGCGTTTCCACAGACAGGACCCAGTACTTC. V gene TRBV29-1 combines with J gene TRBJ2-5, with D perhaps matching TRBD1 (5 bases). CDR1 is SQVTM, CDR2 ANQGSEA, per germline. The CDR3 consists of 11 residues. The germline V and J ends were trimmed by 5 bases and 7 bases, with 11 bases remaining between them.

The chain links TRBV20-1 to TRBJ1-5; 10 bases map to TRBD1. The J segment lost 3 bases and the V segment lost 4 bases, leaving 9 bases of the junction unmatched. Germline V CDR1 and CDR2: DFQATT, SNEGSKA (reference sequence). The CDR3 has 16 residues. The CDR3 loop is CSAKTTGTGVNQPQHF. CDR3 nucleotide sequence: TGCAGTGCTAAGACCACCGGGACAGGGGTCAATCAGCCCCAGCATTTT.